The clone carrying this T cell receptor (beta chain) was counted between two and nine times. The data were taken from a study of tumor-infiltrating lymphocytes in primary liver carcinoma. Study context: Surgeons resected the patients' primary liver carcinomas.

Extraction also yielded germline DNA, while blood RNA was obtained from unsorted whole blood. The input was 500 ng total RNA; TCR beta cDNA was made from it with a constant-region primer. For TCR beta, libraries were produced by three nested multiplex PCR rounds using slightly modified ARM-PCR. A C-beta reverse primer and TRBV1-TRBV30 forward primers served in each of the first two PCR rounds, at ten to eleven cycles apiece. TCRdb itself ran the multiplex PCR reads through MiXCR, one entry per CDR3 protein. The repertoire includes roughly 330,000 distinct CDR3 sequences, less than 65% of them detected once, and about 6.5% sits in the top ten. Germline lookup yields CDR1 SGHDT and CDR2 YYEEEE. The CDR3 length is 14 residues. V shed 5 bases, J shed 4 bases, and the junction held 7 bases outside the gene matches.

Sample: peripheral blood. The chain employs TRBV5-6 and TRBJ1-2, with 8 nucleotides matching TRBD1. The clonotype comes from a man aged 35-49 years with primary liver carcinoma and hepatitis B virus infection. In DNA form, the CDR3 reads TGTGCCAGCAGGAGGGACAGGCTAAGCTATGGCTACACCTTC. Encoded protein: CASRRDRLSYGYTF.